These 4 T cell receptor beta chains share one sample of origin, sequenced in a study of graft-versus-host responses after intestinal transplantation. Profiling relied on immunoSEQ multiplex PCR, and the TCRdb table lists in-frame clones only, not all of them. The data contain over 45,000 clones, around 90% of them singletons. The sample here was PBMCs, taken 26 days after transplant. The receptors derive from a human patient who received an intestinal transplant, so some T cells may come from the graft donor.

The rearrangement joins TRBV7-9 to TRBJ1-1; D unclear. V was cut by 10 bases and J by 0 bases, with 6 bases left in between. Germline assignment: CDR1 SEHNR and CDR2 FQNEAQ (reference sequence). CDR3 length: 11 amino acids. CDR3 sequence (DNA): TGTGCCACGGGGATGAACACTGAAGCTTTCTTT. This translates into CATGMNTEAFF. Supplemented by reference TRBV7-9 and TRBJ1-1, the full variable domain reads DTGVSQNPRHKITKRGQNVTFRCDPISEHNRLYWYRQTLGQGPEFLTYFQNEAQLEKSRLLSDRFSAERPKGSFSTLEIQRTEQGDSAMYLCATGMNTEAFFGQGTRLTVV.

The CDR3 region has the DNA TGTGCCTGGACAGGGAGCGCTAATGAAAAACTGTTTTTT. Its translation is CAWTGSANEKLFF. This rearrangement joins TRBV5-4 to TRBJ1-4, with TRBD1 matching 8 bases. After removal of 10 bases from V and 3 bases from J, the junction contained 5 bases not matched to a gene. The length of the CDR3 is 13 residues. Per the germline V gene, CDR1 is SGHNT and CDR2 is YYREEE (reference sequence).

V gene TRBV28 combines with J gene TRBJ1-4; the D is unclear. V was shortened by 5 bases and J by 7 bases, with 14 bases between the two germline ends. The CDR3 is made up of 14 amino acids. Germline V gene sequence: CDR1 MDHEN, CDR2 SYDVKM. The CDR3 nucleotides are TGTGCCAGCAGTGTCTCTCAGGAGGTTGAAAAACTGTTTTTT. Amino acid sequence: CASSVSQEVEKLFF.

This clone was found once. The chain links TRBV28 to TRBJ2-4; weak D call: TRBD2 (5 bases). The length of the CDR3 is 16 residues. With 8 bases removed from V and 1 base from J, the gap between germline ends came to 18 bases. Per the germline V gene, CDR1 is MDHEN and CDR2 is SYDVKM. The CDR3 protein is CASSVDAGTAKNIQYF. In nucleotides, the CDR3 is TGTGCCAGCTCAGTGGATGCGGGTACGGCCAAAAACATTCAGTACTTC.